Listed here are 4 T cell receptor beta chains from one sample, sequenced in a study of cytomegalovirus exposure and HLA in healthy donors. With 60 Vbeta and 13 Jbeta primers, the PCR was carried out. The table came from immunoSEQ multiplex PCR; TCRdb's copy has only in-frame clones and leaves some out. This table holds 90,000 or so clones, roughly 80% found once. Sample: PBMCs. The receptors come from a woman between 50 and 59 years old in good health and CMV-seropositive.

The genes are TRBV28 and TRBJ2-4, with 8 bases that match TRBD1. Per the germline V gene, CDR1 is MDHEN and CDR2 is SYDVKM. The CDR3 totals 13 residues. V gave up 5 bases and J gave up 15 bases; unmatched junction bases: 12. Written as DNA, the CDR3 is TGTGCCAGCAGTGGGTCTGGACAGGGAAGTTGGTACTTC. Protein product: CASSGSGQGSWYF.

The gene calls are TRBV2 and TRBJ2-2; 7 bases are shared with TRBD1. V lost 8 bases to trimming and J lost 6 bases; unmatched junction nucleotides: 12. Per germline, CDR1 SNHLY and CDR2 FYNNEI. The CDR3 is 15 residues long. CDR3 protein: CASGQTGLRSGELFF. The CDR3 coding sequence is TGTGCCAGCGGACAGACAGGGTTAAGGTCCGGGGAGCTGTTTTTT. The entire variable domain, with the rest obtained from reference TRBV2 and TRBJ2-2, is as follows: EPEVTQTPSHQVTQMGQEVILRCVPISNHLYFYWYRQILGQKVEFLVSFYNNEISEKSEIFDDQFSVERPDGSNFTLKIRSTKLEDSAMYFCASGQTGLRSGELFFGEGSRLTVL.

Written as DNA, the CDR3 is TGCGCCAGCAGTGCTAGGAGGAGTGGTGGTGAGCAGTACTTC. Protein product: CASSARRSGGEQYF. The chain joins TRBV10-1 to TRBJ2-7; a weak D match, TRBD2 (5 bases). The V and J ends lost 4 bases and 7 bases respectively, with 17 bases between them. CDR1 is WNHNN and CDR2 is SYGVQD in the germline V gene (reference sequence). CDR3 size: 14 residues.

The gene calls are TRBV7-2 and TRBJ1-5; no firm D call. CDR1 and CDR2 from the germline V gene are SGHTA and FQGNSA. V gave up 0 bases and J gave up 3 bases, with 3 bases separating them. This CDR3 comprises 13 residues. The chain's CDR3 is CASSLALNQPQHF. Here the CDR3 DNA reads TGTGCCAGCAGCTTAGCTCTCAATCAGCCCCAGCATTTT.